The subject of this entry is one T cell receptor (beta chain). As yet, its antigen is unknown. The germline V gene has CDR1 MNHEY and CDR2 SMNVEV (reference sequence). The CDR3 loop spans 14 amino acids. Trimming at V came to 3 bases and at J to 2 bases, leaving 4 bases not matched to a gene. The data belong to a study of healthy donors' naive CD4 and CD8 T cells. Overall study results and limits: Homeostatic proliferation of naive T cells was not examined as a bias source. Negatively charged CDR3s marked CD8+ lineage; positively charged CDR3s marked CD4+ lineage.

Starting from around 500 ng of total RNA, TCR libraries were made with linear amplification. Per the study methods: Sequencing covered 78,498 rearranged alpha-chain transcripts across about five healthy donors. TCRdb re-called the reads through MiXCR, storing one row per CDR3 protein. The V and J calls here are based on TCRdb, not the publication. Of approximately 180,000 distinct CDR3 sequences in the sample, about 76% are singletons; the top ten hold approximately 2.5%. Naive CD4+ cells were sorted as CD4+CD8-CD45RO-CD45RA+; naive CD8+ as CD8+CD4-CD45RA+CD27bright. The sequence was collected from a pool of human donors in good health; the sample pools cells from several healthy donors. The rearrangement joins TRBV27 to TRBJ2-7; 7 nucleotides line up with TRBD1. Material for sequencing was naive CD4+ and CD8+ T cells sorted from blood, pooled from several donors. The CDR3 here is CASSFPGQTYEQYF. In nucleotides, the CDR3 is TGTGCCAGCAGTTTTCCGGGACAGACCTACGAGCAGTACTTC.